The 19 T cell receptor beta chains listed next were all sequenced from one sample in a study of OX40 agonist ivuxolimab in advanced cancers. Assay used: immunoSEQ multiplex PCR; TCRdb lists only in-frame clones, some missing. Here the sample spans under 90,000 clones, 83% being singletons. The specimen comprised CD4+ or CD8+ T cells sorted from blood, sampled in a trial of the OX40 agonist ivuxolimab. The receptor source for this set is an adult with an advanced solid tumor such as melanoma, head and neck, liver or kidney cancer.

The CDR3: CASSYTTRGHEQYF. In nucleotides, the CDR3 is TGTGCCAGCAGTTACACGACCAGGGGCCACGAGCAGTACTTC. The rearrangement links TRBV6-5 to TRBJ2-7, with a possible D match to TRBD1 (6 bases). CDR3 length: 14 residues. The germline gives CDR1 MNHEY, CDR2 SVGAGI. V was pared by 2 bases and J by 5 bases, with 13 bases between.

This clone has only one observation. This chain uses TRBV14 with TRBJ1-1; D remains unclear. Germline V CDR1 and CDR2: SGHDN, FVKESK. This CDR3 is 16 amino acids long. V lost 3 bases to trimming and J lost 0 bases, with 14 bases between them. The CDR3, as DNA: TGTGCCAGCAGCCAGGGTCTAGGGAACTTGAACACTGAAGCTTTCTTT. Translated, it gives CASSQGLGNLNTEAFF.

This clone was observed a single time. The chain recombines TRBV7-2 with TRBJ2-3, with 7 bases that match TRBD1. Trimming at V came to 5 bases and at J to 3 bases, leaving 11 bases not matched to a gene. Germline-derived CDR1 and CDR2 are SGHTA and FQGNSA. CDR3 length: 16 amino acids. Here the CDR3 reads CASSPQTGTKTDTQYF. DNA for the CDR3: TGTGCCAGCAGCCCCCAGACAGGGACAAAGACAGATACGCAGTATTTT.

In its sample, this clone was seen a few times. V gene TRBV7-9 combines with J gene TRBJ2-7; D possibly corresponds to TRBD1 (6 bases). V was clipped by 3 bases and J by 5 bases, with 17 bases between them. This CDR3 is 15 amino acids long. Germline-derived CDR1 and CDR2 are SEHNR and FQNEAQ (reference sequence). The CDR3 DNA is TGTGCCAGCAGCTTTCGGGCAGGGGAAAAGGACGAGCAGTACTTC. It specifies CASSFRAGEKDEQYF.

V is TRBV10-3 and J is TRBJ1-5, with 10 bases that match TRBD1. The CDR3 has 17 amino acids. From germline, CDR1 is ENHRY and CDR2 SYGVKD. With 3 bases clipped from V and 4 bases from J, the junction kept 9 bases outside the gene matches. CDR3 sequence (DNA): TGTGCCATCAGTGATTCCCTAGGACAGGGGGGGAATCAGCCCCAGCATTTT. As protein: CAISDSLGQGGNQPQHF.

V usage is TRBV28 and J usage is TRBJ1-1; possibly TRBD1 for D (5 bases). This CDR3 has 14 residues. Germline V gene lookup returns CDR1 MDHEN and CDR2 SYDVKM. V was pared by 7 bases and J by 1 base, with 13 bases between. The CDR3 here is CASMGGAGNTEAFF. Here the CDR3 DNA reads TGTGCCAGCATGGGTGGGGCTGGGAACACTGAAGCTTTCTTT.

With respect to this clone: One junction end disagrees with the germline gene, perhaps due to a read error. The chain has TRBV7-9 and TRBJ1-2; the D gene is possibly TRBD1 (6 bases). The CDR3 loop spans 13 amino acids. Germline V lookup: CDR1 SEHNR, CDR2 FQNEAQ (reference sequence). This chain's CDR3 is CASSLAGGDGYTF. The DNA for the CDR3 is TGTGCCAGCAGCCTAGCCGGGGGCGATGGCTACACCTTC.

The chain's CDR3 is CASSLPGTQYF. CDR3 coding DNA: TGTGCCAGCAGTTTACCTGGGACCCAGTACTTC. The chain has TRBV28 and TRBJ2-5; D remains ambiguous. V was pared by 2 bases and J by 7 bases, with 5 bases between. This CDR3 is built from 11 residues. The V gene's germline CDR1 is MDHEN and CDR2 SYDVKM.

The chain links TRBV11-2 to TRBJ2-6; no firm D call. This CDR3 comprises 15 residues. Germline V gene data show CDR1 as SGHAT and CDR2 as FQNNGV. Trimming took 1 base from V and 4 from J, leaving 8 bases between them. CDR3 sequence: CASSLVGTGANVLTF. CDR3 in DNA: TGTGCCAGCAGCTTAGTTGGTACCGGGGCCAACGTCCTGACTTTC.

The chain couples TRBV7-9 to TRBJ1-5; D is perhaps TRBD1 (6 bases). V shed 1 base and J shed 3 bases, with 7 bases lying between them. The CDR3 has 14 amino acids. Germline V gene data show CDR1 as SEHNR and CDR2 as FQNEAQ (reference sequence). Written as DNA, the CDR3 is TGTGCCAGCAGCTTAGACAGGGCCAATCAGCCCCAGCATTTT. Amino acids: CASSLDRANQPQHF.

Here the CDR3 reads CASSSPKTYEKLFF. For the CDR3, the DNA is TGTGCCAGCAGCTCCCCGAAGACATATGAAAAACTGTTTTTT. This sequence joins TRBV7-2 and TRBJ1-4; no definite D call. Germline CDR1 is SGHTA and CDR2 is FQGNSA. Trimming pared 4 bases from V and 6 bases from J, leaving 12 bases between. This CDR3 contains 14 residues.

The rearrangement joins TRBV7-7 to TRBJ2-1; D ambiguous. V was cut by 1 base and J by 2 bases, with 6 bases left in between. The CDR3 extends over 14 amino acids. Germline V CDR1 and CDR2: SSHAT, FNYEAQ (reference sequence). CDR3 amino acids: CASSLGQAYNEQFF. In nucleotides, the CDR3 is TGTGCCAGCAGCTTAGGACAAGCCTACAATGAGCAGTTCTTC.

This clone was observed a single time. V and J are TRBV10-3 and TRBJ2-3; unclear D gene. CDR1 is ENHRY and CDR2 is SYGVKD in the germline V gene. This CDR3 is built from 14 residues. Trimming took 2 bases from V and 0 from J, leaving 6 bases between them. CDR3 nucleotide sequence: TGTGCCATCAGTGAGCAAGGGAGCACAGATACGCAGTATTTT. Translated: CAISEQGSTDTQYF.

V gene TRBV6-4 combines with J gene TRBJ2-1; 8 positions match TRBD1. Germline lookup yields CDR1 MRHNA and CDR2 SNTAGT. This CDR3 has 16 amino acids. The V gene end was trimmed by 4 bases and the J gene end by 7 bases; junction bases not matched to a gene: 12. This CDR3 reads CASSALGQGVGNEQFF. CDR3 DNA: TGTGCCAGCAGTGCCTTAGGACAGGGCGTTGGGAATGAGCAGTTCTTC.

This clone was picked up one time. The V call is TRBV5-4, the J call TRBJ1-1, with 7 bases fitting TRBD1. This CDR3 spans 15 amino acids. Germline lookup yields CDR1 SGHNT and CDR2 YYREEE (reference sequence). With V trimmed by 4 bases and J by 0 bases, 6 bases remained unmatched. The CDR3 coding sequence is TGTGCCAGCAGCCCGTCCGACAGGGTGAACACTGAAGCTTTCTTT. Its translation is CASSPSDRVNTEAFF. The full variable domain, in which reference TRBV5-4 and TRBJ1-1 provide the parts outside the CDR3, is ETGVTQSPTHLIKTRGQQVTLRCSSQSGHNTVSWYQQALGQGPQFIFQYYREEENGRGNFPPRFSGLQFPNYSSELNVNALELDDSALYLCASSPSDRVNTEAFFGQGTRLTVV.

The J gene is TRBJ2-7, the V gene TRBV6-1, with D maybe TRBD1 (6 bases). This CDR3 has 14 residues. CDR1 and CDR2 (germline): MNHNS, SASEGT. Trimming left V 6 bases short and J 1 base short, with 13 bases between. The CDR3, as DNA: TGTGCCAGCAGCACCCAGGGACAATCCTACGAGCAGTACTTC. The encoded protein is CASSTQGQSYEQYF.

This sequence joins TRBV10-2 and TRBJ2-3, with D unclear. CDR3 size: 12 residues. V dropped 3 bases and J dropped 7 bases, with 8 bases sitting between them. The germline V gene has CDR1 WSHSY and CDR2 SAAADI. CDR3 nucleotide sequence: TGCGCCAGCAGTGATGGCTCATATACGCAGTATTTT. Protein: CASSDGSYTQYF.

The chain uses TRBV2 and TRBJ1-2; D possibly corresponds to TRBD1 (5 bases). Trimming pared 7 bases from V and 6 bases from J, leaving 21 bases between. The CDR3 totals 15 residues. CDR1 is SNHLY and CDR2 is FYNNEI in the germline V gene. The CDR3 here is CASTTPPRGENGYTF. The CDR3 DNA sequence: TGTGCCAGCACTACCCCACCGCGGGGGGAGAATGGCTACACCTTC.

The chain combines TRBV6-5 with TRBJ2-7; TRBD2 aligns across 10 bases. This CDR3 spans 15 amino acids. V trimming: 0 bases; J trimming: 5 bases; junction bases outside the gene matches: 4. Looked up from germline, CDR1 is MNHEY and CDR2 is SVGAGI. CDR3 region: CASSYSASGGNEQYF. The CDR3 DNA sequence: TGTGCCAGCAGTTACTCGGCTAGCGGGGGCAACGAGCAGTACTTC.